These 2 T cell receptor beta chains share one sample of origin, sequenced in a study of beta chain features in type 1 diabetes. Findings and limits, study-wide: Shorter TCRB CDR3s, moderately but significantly so, were found in Type 1 diabetes patients in all four CD4+ subsets.

The isolated RNA, all of it, was reverse transcribed, so expressed TCRB transcripts were what got sequenced. Profiled with immunoSEQ multiplex PCR; TCRdb holds only in-frame clones, not every one. The table lists hundreds of thousands of clones, under 15% of them singletons. These TCRs' antigens remain unknown. Material for sequencing was naive CD4+ T cells from blood. Receptor source: a man aged 18 to 30 with type 1 diabetes.

In this sample, this clone turned up a few times. V usage is TRBV5-6 and J usage is TRBJ2-6, with D tentatively TRBD1 (5 bases). V lost 3 bases and J 2 bases, leaving 9 bases between the germline ends. The CDR3 covers 15 residues. Germline CDR1 and CDR2: SGHDT and YYEEEE. Here the CDR3 reads CASSSQQAGANVLTF. The CDR3 DNA reads as TGTGCCAGCAGCTCACAACAGGCTGGGGCCAACGTCCTGACTTTC.

The gene calls are TRBV19 and TRBJ1-5; perhaps TRBD1 as D (5 bases). The CDR3 is 15 residues long. Deletions cut 7 bases from V and 6 bases from J, with 19 bases between. From germline, CDR1 is LNHDA and CDR2 SQIVND (reference sequence). The CDR3 sequence: CASTPAGYQGQPQHF. The DNA for the CDR3 is TGTGCCAGTACCCCCGCCGGGTACCAGGGTCAGCCCCAGCATTTT.